The sequence of this TCR beta chain was determined in a study of molecular identifiers for immune sequencing clone quantification. Study results and limitations: Spiked-in Jurkat TCR RNA corresponding to one cell was reported as detectable against 1 million or so naive cells. In CMV-specific effectors, clones above 20 copies held over 98% of molecules; naive, under 1%.

The CDR3 length is 17 residues. Trimming at V came to 3 bases and at J to 3 bases, leaving 5 bases not matched to a gene. Germline assignment: CDR1 MNHNS and CDR2 SASEGT. With RNA at 10%, 30% or 50%, naive CD8 libraries came from roughly 18,000 to 920,000 sorted cells. The authors sorted naive CD8 T cells as CD8+CD4-CCR7+CD45RA+. TCRdb re-called the PCR reads with MiXCR, one entry per CDR3 protein. The sample includes some 320,000 distinct CDR3 sequences, over 20% seen only once; the top ten take about 0.79%. This clonotype was observed a few times. Antigen specificity is unknown. This receptor was obtained from a human donor in good health. Some libraries in this study had Jurkat cell RNA spiked in. Material for sequencing was naive CD8+ T cells from blood, with Jurkat cell RNA spiked in. Subset denoted: FACS-sorted CD8+CD4-CCR7+CD45RA+ naive T cells. The gene calls are TRBV6-1 and TRBJ2-5; 15 bases map to TRBD2. In DNA, the CDR3 is TGTGCCAGCAGTGACCGGACTAGCGGGGGGGCCAAAGAGACCCAGTACTTC. Amino acid sequence: CASSDRTSGGAKETQYF.